The rows below give T cell receptor beta chains drawn from one sample of a study of PD-1 blockade in classical Hodgkin lymphoma. The assay was immunoSEQ multiplex PCR, and TCRdb's table has in-frame clones only and misses some. The table lists about 50,000 clones, around 90% of them singletons. Specimen: peripheral blood mononuclear cells (PBMCs), collected before the fourth cycle of nivolumab. The receptors stem from a human donor with classical Hodgkin lymphoma. CDR3s include the opening cysteine and the closing phenylalanine or tryptophan. D genes are given only for firm matches. Clone sizes are given selectively: once, few, many, or a class where the clone is expanded.

J: TRBJ2-5; size: NA; D: TRBD2; V: TRBV7-3; CDR3: CASSSPRGGADQETQYF; DNA: TGTGCCAGCAGCTCCCCCCGGGGGGGGGCAGATCAAGAGACCCAGTACTTC
J: TRBJ2-7; size: once; D: TRBD1; V: TRBV18; CDR3: CASSPPKGQGRGSYEQYF; DNA: TGTGCCAGCTCACCACCGAAGGGACAGGGCAGAGGCTCCTACGAGCAGTACTTC
J: TRBJ1-1; size: NA; D: NA; V: TRBV5-7; CDR3: CASRRKGVRVDTEAFF; DNA: TGTGCCAGCAGACGAAAGGGGGTTCGGGTTGACACTGAAGCTTTCTTT
J: TRBJ1-2; size: once; D: TRBD1; V: TRBV14; CDR3: CASSQVQGYGYTF; DNA: TGTGCCAGCAGCCAAGTACAGGGGTATGGCTACACCTTC
J: TRBJ2-3; size: NA; D: TRBD2; V: TRBV6-4; CDR3: CASSELASGGTDTQYF; DNA: TGTGCCAGCAGTGAGTTGGCTAGCGGAGGCACAGATACGCAGTATTTT
J: TRBJ2-6; size: NA; D: NA; V: TRBV5-1; CDR3: CASSLGAGANVLTF; DNA: TGCGCCAGCAGCTTGGGGGCCGGGGCCAACGTCCTGACTTTC
J: TRBJ1-2; size: NA; D: NA; V: TRBV6-5; CDR3: CASSYSGGGYTF; DNA: TGTGCCAGCAGTTACTCGGGGGGTGGCTACACCTTC
J: TRBJ1-5; size: NA; D: NA; V: TRBV25-1; CDR3: CASSEGFNQPQHF; DNA: TGTGCCAGCAGTGAAGGCTTCAATCAGCCCCAGCATTTT
J: TRBJ2-6; size: NA; D: TRBD1; V: TRBV29-1; CDR3: CSVVEPVGQGGWASGANVLTF; DNA: TGCAGCGTTGTTGAACCCGTGGGACAGGGGGGCTGGGCCTCTGGGGCCAACGTCCTGACTTTC
J: TRBJ2-1; size: NA; D: TRBD1; V: TRBV11-2; CDR3: CAATFGTVNEQFF; DNA: TGTGCAGCCACTTTTGGGACAGTAAATGAGCAGTTCTTC
J: TRBJ2-7; size: NA; D: NA; V: TRBV18; CDR3: CASSPYRTDYSYEQYF; DNA: TGTGCCAGCTCACCCTACAGGACAGATTACTCCTACGAGCAGTACTTC
J: TRBJ2-7; size: NA; D: TRBD2; V: TRBV6-1; CDR3: CASRATSGRALEQYF; DNA: TGTGCCAGCAGAGCCACTAGCGGGAGGGCCCTCGAGCAGTACTTC
J: TRBJ1-2; size: NA; D: NA; V: TRBV6-5; CDR3: CASSYSQQYYGYTF; DNA: TGTGCCAGCAGTTACTCGCAACAGTACTATGGCTACACCTTC
J: TRBJ1-2; size: NA; D: TRBD1; V: TRBV5-4; CDR3: CASSPGQSNYGYTF; DNA: TGTGCCAGCAGCCCGGGACAGAGTAACTATGGCTACACCTTC
J: TRBJ2-2; size: NA; D: NA; V: TRBV27; CDR3: CASSFLSPGELFF; DNA: TGTGCCAGCAGTTTTCTAAGCCCCGGGGAGCTGTTTTTT
J: TRBJ1-5; size: NA; D: NA; V: TRBV28; CDR3: CASSLNPRGNQPQHF; DNA: TGTGCCAGCAGCCTAAACCCCCGGGGCAATCAGCCCCAGCATTTT
J: TRBJ2-5; size: NA; D: TRBD2; V: TRBV10-2; CDR3: CASEGGSRGETQYF; DNA: TGCGCCAGCGAGGGCGGGAGTCGGGGGGAGACCCAGTACTTC
J: TRBJ1-1; size: NA; D: NA; V: TRBV6-5; CDR3: CASRAPGTNTEAFF; DNA: TGTGCCAGCAGAGCTCCGGGAACCAACACTGAAGCTTTCTTT
J: TRBJ2-1; size: NA; D: NA; V: TRBV27; CDR3: CASSFSRSNNEQFF; DNA: TGTGCCAGCAGTTTTAGTCGGAGCAACAATGAGCAGTTCTTC
J: TRBJ1-4; size: NA; D: NA; V: TRBV11-3; CDR3: CASSLDRGRGKGTNEKLFF; DNA: TGTGCCAGCAGCTTAGATCGCGGACGGGGAAAGGGGACTAATGAAAAACTGTTTTTT
J: TRBJ2-7; size: NA; D: TRBD1; V: TRBV5-4; CDR3: CASMEDREYHEQYF; DNA: TGTGCCAGCATGGAGGACAGGGAATATCACGAGCAGTACTTC
J: TRBJ2-7; size: NA; D: NA; V: TRBV11-3; CDR3: CASSPPGSGSYEQYF; DNA: TGTGCCAGCAGCCCCCCGGGTAGCGGCTCCTACGAGCAGTACTTC
J: TRBJ2-4; size: NA; D: NA; V: TRBV28; CDR3: CASSLTDLAKNIQYF; DNA: TGTGCCAGCAGTTTAACGGATCTAGCCAAAAACATTCAGTACTTC
J: TRBJ2-3; size: NA; D: NA; V: TRBV5-1; CDR3: CASSYPGPQYF; DNA: TGCGCCAGCAGCTACCCGGGTCCGCAGTATTTT
J: TRBJ1-5; size: NA; D: NA; V: TRBV19; CDR3: CASSIMLLGGNQPQHF; DNA: TGTGCCAGTAGTATCATGCTATTAGGAGGCAATCAGCCCCAGCATTTT
J: TRBJ2-1; size: NA; D: NA; V: TRBV2; CDR3: CASSLGQSTTNEQFF; DNA: TGTGCCAGCAGTCTCGGACAGTCGACCACTAATGAGCAGTTCTTC
J: TRBJ2-7; size: NA; D: NA; V: TRBV10-3; CDR3: CAISGPGSSYEQYF; DNA: TGTGCCATCAGTGGCCCAGGTAGCTCCTACGAGCAGTACTTC
J: TRBJ1-4; size: NA; D: NA; V: TRBV9; CDR3: CASSEGQLTNEKLFF; DNA: TGTGCCAGCAGCGAAGGACAGTTGACTAATGAAAAACTGTTTTTT
J: TRBJ2-3; size: NA; D: TRBD2; V: TRBV19; CDR3: CAISSGRRGDTQYF; DNA: TGTGCCATAAGTAGCGGGAGGAGGGGAGATACGCAGTATTTT
J: TRBJ2-3; size: NA; D: NA; V: TRBV18; CDR3: CASSRTRQYTDTQYF; DNA: TGTGCCAGCTCAAGGACGAGACAGTACACAGATACGCAGTATTTT
J: TRBJ2-7; size: NA; D: TRBD1; V: TRBV19; CDR3: CASSLDRGSYEQYF; DNA: TGTGCCAGTAGCCTGGACAGGGGATCCTACGAGCAGTACTTC
J: TRBJ2-1; size: NA; D: TRBD2; V: TRBV5-1; CDR3: CASSLTSGSYNEQFF; DNA: TGCGCCAGCAGCTTGACTAGCGGTTCCTACAATGAGCAGTTCTTC
J: TRBJ2-7; size: NA; D: TRBD2; V: TRBV9; CDR3: CASSVGVAGVEYEQYF; DNA: TGTGCCAGCAGCGTAGGGGTAGCGGGAGTAGAGTACGAGCAGTACTTC
J: TRBJ2-7; size: NA; D: TRBD1; V: TRBV30; CDR3: CAWSVLGTGGREQYF; DNA: TGTGCCTGGAGTGTTTTAGGGACAGGGGGCCGGGAGCAGTACTTC
J: TRBJ2-7; size: NA; D: TRBD1; V: TRBV27; CDR3: CASSFRTGQYEQYF; DNA: TGTGCCAGCAGTTTCCGGACAGGGCAATACGAGCAGTACTTC
J: TRBJ1-5; size: NA; D: TRBD1; V: TRBV6-1; CDR3: CASSEAGQGFQPQHF; DNA: TGTGCCAGCAGTGAAGCGGGACAGGGGTTTCAGCCCCAGCATTTT
J: TRBJ1-2; size: NA; D: NA; V: TRBV21-1; CDR3: CASSSLGGYTF; DNA: TGTGCCAGCAGCTCTCTGGGGGGCTACACCTTC
J: TRBJ2-7; size: NA; D: NA; V: TRBV9; CDR3: CASSGGGPTYEQYF; DNA: TGTGCCAGCAGCGGGGGGGGCCCCACCTACGAGCAGTACTTC
J: TRBJ1-4; size: NA; D: NA; V: TRBV30; CDR3: CAWSNQTPEKLFF; DNA: TGTGCCTGGAGTAACCAAACGCCCGAAAAACTGTTTTTT
J: TRBJ2-1; size: NA; D: NA; V: TRBV2; CDR3: CASRMSAAEQFF; DNA: TGTGCCAGCAGGATGAGCGCGGCTGAGCAGTTCTTC
J: TRBJ2-6; size: NA; D: NA; V: TRBV9; CDR3: CASSVGKSGANVLTF; DNA: TGTGCCAGCAGCGTAGGCAAGTCTGGGGCCAACGTCCTGACTTTC
J: TRBJ2-7; size: NA; D: NA; V: TRBV5-1; CDR3: CASSLLREKGEQYF; DNA: TGCGCCAGCAGCTTGCTAAGGGAGAAGGGCGAGCAGTACTTC
J: TRBJ2-1; size: few; D: TRBD2; V: TRBV25-1; CDR3: CASGTLAGEINEQFF; DNA: TGTGCCAGCGGAACACTAGCGGGAGAAATAAATGAGCAGTTCTTC
J: TRBJ2-7; size: NA; D: NA; V: TRBV4-1; CDR3: CASSQRYSYAYEQYF; DNA: TGCGCCAGCAGCCAAAGATACAGCTATGCCTACGAGCAGTACTTC
J: TRBJ2-3; size: NA; D: NA; V: TRBV2; CDR3: CASRPGDSRTDTQYF; DNA: TGTGCCAGCAGACCAGGGGACTCCAGGACAGATACGCAGTATTTT